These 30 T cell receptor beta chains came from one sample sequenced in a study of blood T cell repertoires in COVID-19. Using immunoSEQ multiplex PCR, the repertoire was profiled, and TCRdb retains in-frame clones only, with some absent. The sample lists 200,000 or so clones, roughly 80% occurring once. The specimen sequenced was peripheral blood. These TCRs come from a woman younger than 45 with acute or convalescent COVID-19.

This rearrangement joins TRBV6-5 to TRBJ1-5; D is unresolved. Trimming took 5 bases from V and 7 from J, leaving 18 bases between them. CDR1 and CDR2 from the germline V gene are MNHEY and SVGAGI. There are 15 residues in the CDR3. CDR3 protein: CASSPQRGVGQPQHF. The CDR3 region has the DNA TGTGCCAGCAGTCCACAGCGGGGAGTAGGCCAGCCCCAGCATTTT.

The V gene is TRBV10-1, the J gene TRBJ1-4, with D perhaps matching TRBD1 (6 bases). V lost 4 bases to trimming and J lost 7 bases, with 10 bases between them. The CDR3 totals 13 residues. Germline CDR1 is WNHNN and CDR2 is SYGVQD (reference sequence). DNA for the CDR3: TGCGCCAGCAGTGGCAGGGGTGGTGAAAAACTGTTTTTT. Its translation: CASSGRGGEKLFF.

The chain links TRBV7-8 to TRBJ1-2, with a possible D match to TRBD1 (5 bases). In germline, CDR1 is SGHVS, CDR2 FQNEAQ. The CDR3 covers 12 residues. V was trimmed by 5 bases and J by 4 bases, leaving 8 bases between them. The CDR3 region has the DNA TGTGCCAGCAGCGACAGAGCCTATGGCTACACCTTC. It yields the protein CASSDRAYGYTF.

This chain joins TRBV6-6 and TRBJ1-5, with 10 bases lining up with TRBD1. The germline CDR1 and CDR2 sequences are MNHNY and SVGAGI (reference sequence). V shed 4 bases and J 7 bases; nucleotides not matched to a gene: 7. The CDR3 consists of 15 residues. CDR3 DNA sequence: TGTGCCAGCAGTTCCCGGACAGGGGGTGGCCAGCCCCAGCATTTT. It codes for CASSSRTGGGQPQHF.

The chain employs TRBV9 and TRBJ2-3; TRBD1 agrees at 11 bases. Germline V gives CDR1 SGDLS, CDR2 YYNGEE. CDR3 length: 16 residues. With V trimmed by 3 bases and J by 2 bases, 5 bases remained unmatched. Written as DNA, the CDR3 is TGTGCCAGCAGCGACGGACAGGGGGCGGACACAGATACGCAGTATTTT. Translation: CASSDGQGADTDTQYF.

CDR3: CASSLGQGVSNEQFF. CDR3 DNA sequence: TGCGCCAGCAGCTTAGGACAGGGGGTCTCAAATGAGCAGTTCTTC. The chain employs TRBV5-1 and TRBJ2-1, with 10 bases that match TRBD1. This CDR3 is built from 15 residues. Unmatched junction bases numbered 6, after V lost 2 bases and J lost 7 bases. Germline V CDR1 and CDR2: SGHRS, YFSETQ.

The CDR3 nucleotides are TGCGCCAGCAGCTTGCAGACTAGTTCGAGCACAGATACGCAGTATTTT. Protein product: CASSLQTSSSTDTQYF. The genes are TRBV5-1 and TRBJ2-3; D is possibly TRBD2 (6 bases). Germline CDR1 SGHRS, CDR2 YFSETQ. Trimming pared 1 base from V and 0 bases from J, leaving 12 bases between. This CDR3 is built from 16 residues. The variable domain in full, completed from reference TRBV5-1 and TRBJ2-3, reads KAGVTQTPRYLIKTRGQQVTLSCSPISGHRSVSWYQQTPGQGLQFLFEYFSETQRNKGNFPGRFSGRQFSNSRSEMNVSTLELGDSALYLCASSLQTSSSTDTQYFGPGTRLTVL.

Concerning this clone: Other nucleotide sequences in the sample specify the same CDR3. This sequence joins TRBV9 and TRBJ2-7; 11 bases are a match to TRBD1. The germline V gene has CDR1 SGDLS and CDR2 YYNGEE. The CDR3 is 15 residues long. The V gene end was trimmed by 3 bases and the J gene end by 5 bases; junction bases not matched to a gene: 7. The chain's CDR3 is CASSGGTGGFHEQYF. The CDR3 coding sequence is TGTGCCAGCAGCGGCGGGACAGGGGGTTTTCACGAGCAGTACTTC. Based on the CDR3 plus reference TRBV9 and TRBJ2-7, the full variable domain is DSGVTQTPKHLITATGQRVTLRCSPRSGDLSVYWYQQSLDQGLQFLIQYYNGEERAKGNILERFSAQQFPDLHSELNLSSLELGDSALYFCASSGGTGGFHEQYFGPGTRLTVT.

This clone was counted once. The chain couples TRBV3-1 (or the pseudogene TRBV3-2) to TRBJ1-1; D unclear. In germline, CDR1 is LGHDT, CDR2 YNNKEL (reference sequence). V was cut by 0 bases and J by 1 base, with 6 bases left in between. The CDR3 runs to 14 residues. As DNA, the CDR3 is TGTGCCAGCAGCCAAGACCCCGGGAACACTGAAGCTTTCTTT. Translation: CASSQDPGNTEAFF.

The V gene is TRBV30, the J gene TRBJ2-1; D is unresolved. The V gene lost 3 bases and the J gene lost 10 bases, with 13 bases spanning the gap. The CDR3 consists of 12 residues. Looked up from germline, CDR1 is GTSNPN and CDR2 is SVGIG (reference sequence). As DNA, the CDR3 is TGTGCCTGGAGCGATATCGGAGTGGAGCAGTTCTTC. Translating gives CAWSDIGVEQFF.

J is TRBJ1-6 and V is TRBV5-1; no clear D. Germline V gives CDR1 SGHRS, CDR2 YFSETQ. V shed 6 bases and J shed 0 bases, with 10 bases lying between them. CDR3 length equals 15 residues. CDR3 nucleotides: TGCGCCAGCACCCCGTCGAGCTCCTATAATTCACCCCTCCACTTT. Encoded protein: CASTPSSSYNSPLHF.

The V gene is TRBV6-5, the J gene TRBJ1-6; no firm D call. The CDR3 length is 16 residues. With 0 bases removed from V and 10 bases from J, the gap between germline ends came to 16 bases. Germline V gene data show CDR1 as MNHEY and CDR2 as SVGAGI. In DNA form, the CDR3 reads TGTGCCAGCAGTTACTCGAGGGAGGGAGGGAAATCACCCCTCCACTTT. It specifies CASSYSREGGKSPLHF.

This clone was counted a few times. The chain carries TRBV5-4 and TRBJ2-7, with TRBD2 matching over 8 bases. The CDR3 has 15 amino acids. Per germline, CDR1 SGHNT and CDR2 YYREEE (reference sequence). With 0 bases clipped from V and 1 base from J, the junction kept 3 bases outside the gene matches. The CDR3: CASSLGGTSSYEQYF. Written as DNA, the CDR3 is TGTGCCAGCAGCTTGGGAGGGACTAGTTCCTACGAGCAGTACTTC.

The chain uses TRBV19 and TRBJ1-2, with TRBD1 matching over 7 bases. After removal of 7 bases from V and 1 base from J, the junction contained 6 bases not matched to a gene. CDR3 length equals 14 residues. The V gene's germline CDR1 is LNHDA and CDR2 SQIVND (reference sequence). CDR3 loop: CASNPRDSNYGYTF. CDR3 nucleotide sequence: TGTGCCAGTAACCCCCGGGACAGTAACTATGGCTACACCTTC.

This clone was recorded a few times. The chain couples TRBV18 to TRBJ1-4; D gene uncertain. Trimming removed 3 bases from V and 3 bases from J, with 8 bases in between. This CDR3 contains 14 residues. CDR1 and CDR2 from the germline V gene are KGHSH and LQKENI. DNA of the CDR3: TGTGCCAGCTCACCGTCTGGCCCTAATGAAAAACTGTTTTTT. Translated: CASSPSGPNEKLFF.

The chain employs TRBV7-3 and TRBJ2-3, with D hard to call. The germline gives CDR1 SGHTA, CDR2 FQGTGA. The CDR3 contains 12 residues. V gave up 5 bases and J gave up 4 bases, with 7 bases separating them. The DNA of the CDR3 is TGTGCCAGCAGCGAGTACGCAGATACGCAGTATTTT. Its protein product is CASSEYADTQYF.

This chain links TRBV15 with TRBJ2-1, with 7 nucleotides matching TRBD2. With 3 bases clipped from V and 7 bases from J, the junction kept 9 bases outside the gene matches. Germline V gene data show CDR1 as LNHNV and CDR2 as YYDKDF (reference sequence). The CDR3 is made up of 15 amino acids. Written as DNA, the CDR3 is TGTGCCACCAGCAGGGACCGGGGGGAAAGGAATGAGCAGTTCTTC. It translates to CATSRDRGERNEQFF.

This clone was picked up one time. The CDR3 DNA follows: TGTGCCAGCTCACGCGGACAGGGGGCTCAAGAGACCCAGTACTTC. This codes for CASSRGQGAQETQYF. J is TRBJ2-5 and V is TRBV18; 11 bases are a match to TRBD1. Germline V gene data show CDR1 as KGHSH and CDR2 as LQKENI. The ends lost 4 bases at V and 2 bases at J; junction bases unmatched: 3. The CDR3 contains 15 residues.

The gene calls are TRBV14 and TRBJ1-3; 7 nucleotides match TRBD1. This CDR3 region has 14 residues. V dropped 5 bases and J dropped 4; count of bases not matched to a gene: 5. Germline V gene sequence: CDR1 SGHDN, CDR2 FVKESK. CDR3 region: CASSARGMGNTIYF. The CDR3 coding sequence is TGTGCCAGCAGCGCCAGGGGGATGGGAAACACCATATATTTT. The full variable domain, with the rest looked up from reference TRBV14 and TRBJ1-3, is EAGVTQFPSHSVIEKGQTVTLRCDPISGHDNLYWYRRVMGKEIKFLLHFVKESKQDESGMPNNRFLAERTGGTYSTLKVQPAELEDSGVYFCASSARGMGNTIYFGEGSWLTVV.

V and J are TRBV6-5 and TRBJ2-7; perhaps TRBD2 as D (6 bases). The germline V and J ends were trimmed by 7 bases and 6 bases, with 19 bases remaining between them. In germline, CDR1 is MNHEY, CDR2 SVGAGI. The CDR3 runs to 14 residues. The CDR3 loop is CASTQRRGSTEQYF. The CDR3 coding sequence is TGTGCCAGCACCCAAAGGAGGGGCAGCACCGAGCAGTACTTC.

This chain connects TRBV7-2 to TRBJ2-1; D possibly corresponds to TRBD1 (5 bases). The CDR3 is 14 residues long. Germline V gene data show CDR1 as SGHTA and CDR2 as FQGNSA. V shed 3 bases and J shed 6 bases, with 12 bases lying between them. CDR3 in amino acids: CASSFWGQGNEQFF. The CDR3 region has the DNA TGTGCCAGCAGCTTTTGGGGCCAAGGCAATGAGCAGTTCTTC.

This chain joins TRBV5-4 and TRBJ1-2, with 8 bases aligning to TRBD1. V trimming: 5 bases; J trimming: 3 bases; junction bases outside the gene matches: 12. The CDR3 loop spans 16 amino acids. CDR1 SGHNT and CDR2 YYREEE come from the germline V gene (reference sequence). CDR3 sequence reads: CASRSTQGAADYGYTF. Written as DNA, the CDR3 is TGTGCCAGCAGGTCGACTCAGGGGGCGGCGGACTATGGCTACACCTTC.

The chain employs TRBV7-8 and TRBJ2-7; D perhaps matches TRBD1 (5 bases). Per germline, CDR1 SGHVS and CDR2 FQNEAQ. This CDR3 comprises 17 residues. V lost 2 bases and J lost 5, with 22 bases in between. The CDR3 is CASSLLDSRSRVHEQYF. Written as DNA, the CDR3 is TGTGCCAGCAGCTTACTCGACTCCAGGAGCAGGGTCCACGAGCAGTACTTC. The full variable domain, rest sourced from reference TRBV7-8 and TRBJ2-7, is GAGVSQSPRYKVAKRGQDVALRCDPISGHVSLFWYQQALGQGPEFLTYFQNEAQLDKSGLPSDRFFAERPEGSVSTLKIQRTQQEDSAVYLCASSLLDSRSRVHEQYFGPGTRLTVT.

The CDR3 sequence: CASSDVAGGAETQYF. In nucleotides, the CDR3 is TGTGCCAGCAGTGATGTAGCGGGGGGCGCGGAGACCCAGTACTTC. This chain joins TRBV2 and TRBJ2-5; TRBD2 agrees at 10 bases. CDR1 SNHLY and CDR2 FYNNEI come from the germline V gene. With 3 bases clipped from V and 5 bases from J, the junction kept 6 bases outside the gene matches. This CDR3 region has 15 residues. Complete variable domain (other parts from reference TRBV2 and TRBJ2-5): EPEVTQTPSHQVTQMGQEVILRCVPISNHLYFYWYRQILGQKVEFLVSFYNNEISEKSEIFDDQFSVERPDGSNFTLKIRSTKLEDSAMYFCASSDVAGGAETQYFGPGTRLLVL.

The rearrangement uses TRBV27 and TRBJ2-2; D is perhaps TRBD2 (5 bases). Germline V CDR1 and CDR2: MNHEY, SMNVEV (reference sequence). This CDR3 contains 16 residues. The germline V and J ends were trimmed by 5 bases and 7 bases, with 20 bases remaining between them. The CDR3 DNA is TGTGCCAGCAGTCTCCGAGGGTCAGCTTGGGTCGGGGAGCTGTTTTTT. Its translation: CASSLRGSAWVGELFF.

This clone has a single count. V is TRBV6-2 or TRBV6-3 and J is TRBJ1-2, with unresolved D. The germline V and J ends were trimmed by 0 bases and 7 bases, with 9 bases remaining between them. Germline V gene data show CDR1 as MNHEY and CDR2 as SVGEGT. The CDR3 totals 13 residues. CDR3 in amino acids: CASSYSAAGGYTF. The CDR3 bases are TGTGCCAGCAGTTACTCGGCGGCGGGTGGCTACACCTTC.

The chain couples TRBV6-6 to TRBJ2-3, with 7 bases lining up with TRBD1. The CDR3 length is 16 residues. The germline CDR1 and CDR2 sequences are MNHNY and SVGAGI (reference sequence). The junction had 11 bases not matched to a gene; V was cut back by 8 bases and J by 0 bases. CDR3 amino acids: CASGTRGPTSTDTQYF. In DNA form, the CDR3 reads TGTGCCAGCGGGACGAGGGGGCCCACTAGCACAGATACGCAGTATTTT.

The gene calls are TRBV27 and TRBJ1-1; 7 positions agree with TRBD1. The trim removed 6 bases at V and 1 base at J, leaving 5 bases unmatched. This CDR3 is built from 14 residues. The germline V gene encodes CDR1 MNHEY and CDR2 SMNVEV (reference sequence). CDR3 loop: CASSLTGPNTEAFF. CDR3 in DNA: TGTGCCAGCAGCCTGACAGGGCCGAACACTGAAGCTTTCTTT.

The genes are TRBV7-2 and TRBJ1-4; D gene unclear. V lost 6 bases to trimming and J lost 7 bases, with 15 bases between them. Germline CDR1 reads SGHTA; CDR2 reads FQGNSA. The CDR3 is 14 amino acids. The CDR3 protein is CASSLDTSFEKLFF. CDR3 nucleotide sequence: TGTGCCAGCAGTCTCGATACAAGTTTTGAAAAACTGTTTTTT.

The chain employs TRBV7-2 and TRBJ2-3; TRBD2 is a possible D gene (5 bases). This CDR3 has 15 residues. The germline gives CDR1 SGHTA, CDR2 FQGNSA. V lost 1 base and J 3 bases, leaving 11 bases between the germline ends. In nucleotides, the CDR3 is TGTGCCAGCAGCTTAGTGGGCGGGTTAACAGATACGCAGTATTTT. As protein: CASSLVGGLTDTQYF.